The rows below give T cell receptor beta chains drawn from one sample of a study of blood T cell repertoires in COVID-19. The data were produced by immunoSEQ multiplex PCR, yet TCRdb's version contains in-frame clones alone and is incomplete. The repertoire holds just over 150,000 clones, with around 92% as singletons. Sequenced input: peripheral blood. The receptors here all came from a young man with COVID-19, enrolled during active disease. The CDR3 runs from the conserved cysteine through the conserved F or W.

V gene	J gene	CDR3 protein
TRBV12-5	TRBJ2-1	CASGKGLGSYNEQFF
TRBV6-5	TRBJ1-2	CASSSQGLAGYTF
TRBV3-1/TRBV3-2	TRBJ2-3	CASSPWASGSTDTQYF
TRBV7-2	TRBJ1-3	CASSRDSSGNTIYF
TRBV19	TRBJ1-2	CASTASPYHGYTF
TRBV11-3	TRBJ2-7	CASSLLGGGAYEQYF
TRBV19	TRBJ2-1	CASTTWSYNEQFF
TRBV10-1	TRBJ2-1	CATRRDSPPEQFF
TRBV6-2/TRBV6-3	TRBJ1-3	CASSSTTAGNTIYF
TRBV6-5	TRBJ1-5	CASSGQGLQPQHF
TRBV28	TRBJ2-7	CASSYAGGPDEQYF
TRBV19	TRBJ1-5	CASSPDRDPSPQHF
TRBV28	TRBJ1-1	CASSTDRGRAFF
TRBV19	TRBJ2-1	CASSSLAAKNEQFF
TRBV27	TRBJ1-1	CASHDRGPNTEAFF
TRBV7-2	TRBJ2-5	CASNPGGAVQTQYF
TRBV29-1	TRBJ1-2	CSVNQGTYGYTF
TRBV28	TRBJ1-5	CASSPDHGQGGSNQPQHF
TRBV7-9	TRBJ1-5	CASSPGQNQPQHF
TRBV6-5	TRBJ2-7	CASLSSGIYEQYF
TRBV10-3	TRBJ2-7	CAITQGGSYEQYF
TRBV6-2/TRBV6-3	TRBJ1-6	CASSSQGWYSPLHF
TRBV11-1	TRBJ2-7	CASSLGLAGFYEQYF
TRBV30	TRBJ2-2	CALNRVTGELFF
TRBV18	TRBJ1-4	CASSPGTSGANEKLFF
TRBV4-1	TRBJ2-2	CASSQGTDLTGELFF
TRBV10-3	TRBJ1-6	CAISESGGQGASSPLHF
TRBV7-3	TRBJ2-1	CASSFGTSGGEQFF
TRBV19	TRBJ1-1	CASKRERSGNTEAFF
TRBV29-1	TRBJ1-4	CSVNTDAEKLFF
TRBV4-3	TRBJ1-1	CASSHGAGVRGAFF
TRBV7-2	TRBJ2-7	CASSLGPPGQGVYEQYF
TRBV14	TRBJ2-1	CASSLRLDSSYNEQFF
TRBV7-2	TRBJ2-7	CASSLGGVYYEQYF
TRBV6-2/TRBV6-3	TRBJ2-2	CASSRPGLNTGELFF
TRBV5-4	TRBJ2-7	CASSSGTSTHEQYF
TRBV5-1	TRBJ2-1	CASSLGRESSYNEQFF
TRBV19	TRBJ2-1	CASSIARWRSNEQFF
TRBV5-4	TRBJ2-5	CASSTTGEETQYF
TRBV11-2	TRBJ1-2	CASSIRRAVNYGYTF
TRBV9	TRBJ1-2	CASSPGQGSYGYTF
TRBV7-3	TRBJ2-2	CASSIAGAGELFF
TRBV7-9	TRBJ1-5	CASSPEVVSPQHF
TRBV24-1	TRBJ2-1	CATSDLRRTYNEQFF
TRBV18	TRBJ1-1	CASSPGGKNTEAFF
TRBV18	TRBJ2-3	CASSTSTDTQYF
TRBV28	TRBJ2-7	CASSFPGTDSYEQYF
TRBV27	TRBJ2-3	CASSFWAGVGTDTQYF
TRBV28	TRBJ1-5	CASSSRDRINQPQHF
TRBV7-3	TRBJ2-5	CASSLGTGWETQYF
TRBV10-3	TRBJ2-5	CAISPGQGSTQYF
TRBV18	TRBJ1-6	CASSPIGSSYNSPLHF
TRBV28	TRBJ1-1	CASSEPTGEKSFF